This TCR beta chain is drawn from a study of control samples from healthy donors and cancer patients. The protocol was immunoSEQ multiplex PCR, while the TCRdb copy is restricted to in-frame clones and leaves out a portion. Seen here are 170,000 or so clones, roughly 92% observed once, and the top ten hold approximately 1.5%. This clone occurred once. V gave up 6 bases and J gave up 3 bases, with 15 bases separating them. Germline CDR1 reads SEHNR; CDR2 reads FQNEAQ (reference sequence). The CDR3 has 15 amino acids. This chain joins TRBV7-9 and TRBJ1-5, with no clear D. Source material: blood. The source is a woman aged 18-29 years in good health. CDR3 DNA: TGTGCCAGCAGTCGTTCTACTGGCACCAATCAGCCCCAGCATTTT. Encoded protein: CASSRSTGTNQPQHF.